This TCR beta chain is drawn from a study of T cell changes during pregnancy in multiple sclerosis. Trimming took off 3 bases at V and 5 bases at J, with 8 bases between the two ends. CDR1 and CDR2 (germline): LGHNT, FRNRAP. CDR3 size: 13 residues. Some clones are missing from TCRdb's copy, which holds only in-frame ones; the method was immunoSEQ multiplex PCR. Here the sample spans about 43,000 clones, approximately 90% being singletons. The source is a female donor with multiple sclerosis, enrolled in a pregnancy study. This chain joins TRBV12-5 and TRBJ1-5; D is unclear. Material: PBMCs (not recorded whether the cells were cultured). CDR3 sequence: CASGFEGDQPQHF. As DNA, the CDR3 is TGTGCTAGTGGTTTTGAGGGAGATCAGCCCCAGCATTTT.